This T cell receptor (beta chain) originates from a study of neurological immune-mediated disorders. TCRdb re-derived calls from the 5' RACE reads in MiXCR, one entry per CDR3 protein. The sample includes some 49,000 distinct CDR3 sequences, about an eighth seen only once; the top ten take 4.5%. This clonotype was recorded at least ten times. Regarding time point: longitudinal time-point 2. This CDR3 has 15 residues. Trimming cost V 5 bases and J 0 bases, with 14 bases left between them. CDR1 is MNHEY, CDR2 SVGAGI, per germline. The sequence came from a male donor with HTLV-1-associated myelopathy (HAM/TSP). Sequencing was done on a sample of PBMCs. The chain employs TRBV6-5 and TRBJ2-7, with D perhaps given as TRBD1 or TRBD2 (5 bases each). CDR3 bases: TGTGCCAGCAGTACCCGCGGTGGGGGCTCCTACGAGCAGTACTTC. Translating it yields CASSTRGGGSYEQYF.